The clone carrying this T cell receptor beta chain was counted only a few times. Antigen unknown. TCRdb processed the reads anew with MiXCR; each CDR3 protein has one entry. The sample yields just over 450,000 distinct CDR3 sequences, about 44% seen once. This sample stems from a study of T cell repertoires in cytomegalovirus infection. Study-level information: The authors used CMV epitopes that were HLA-C-restricted (recently identified) and HLA-B-restricted (well studied). Public TCR beta signatures indicated both CMV infection and matching HLA type.

Germline V lookup: CDR1 SGHVS, CDR2 FNYEAQ. The CDR3 is 16 amino acids. The ends were cut back, 5 bases at V and 9 bases at J, with 23 bases in the middle. The V gene is TRBV7-6, the J gene TRBJ2-1, with D unresolved. The sequence came from a human donor in good health (CMV status not recorded). Some clones in this sample may be carry-over from other donors' samples. This sample comprised cultured PBMCs, obtained from culture after CMV antigen stimulation. In nucleotides, the CDR3 is TGTGCCAGCAGCCAAAGATACCGGGCCCTATCCGCTGAGCAGTTCTTC. It codes for CASSQRYRALSAEQFF. The full variable domain, its missing parts supplied by reference TRBV7-6 and TRBJ2-1, is GAGVSQSPRYKVTKRGQDVALRCDPISGHVSLYWYRQALGQGPEFLTYFNYEAQQDKSGLPNDRFSAERPEGSISTLTIQRTEQRDSAMYRCASSQRYRALSAEQFFGPGTRLTVL.